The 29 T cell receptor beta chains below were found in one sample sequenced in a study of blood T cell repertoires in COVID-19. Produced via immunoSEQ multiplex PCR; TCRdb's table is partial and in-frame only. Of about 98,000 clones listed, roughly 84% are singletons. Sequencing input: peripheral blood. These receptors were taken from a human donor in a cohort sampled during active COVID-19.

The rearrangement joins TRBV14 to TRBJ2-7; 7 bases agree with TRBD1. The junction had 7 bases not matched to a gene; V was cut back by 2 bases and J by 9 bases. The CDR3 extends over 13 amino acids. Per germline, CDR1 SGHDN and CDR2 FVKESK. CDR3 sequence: CASSQTGATAQYF. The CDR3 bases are TGTGCCAGCAGCCAAACAGGGGCCACCGCGCAGTACTTC.

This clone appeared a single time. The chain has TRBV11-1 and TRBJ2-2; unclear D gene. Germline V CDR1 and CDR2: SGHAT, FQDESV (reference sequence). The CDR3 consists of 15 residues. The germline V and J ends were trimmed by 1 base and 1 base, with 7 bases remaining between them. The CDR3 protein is CASSLVPGNTGELFF. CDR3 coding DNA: TGTGCCAGCAGCTTAGTTCCAGGGAACACCGGGGAGCTGTTTTTT.

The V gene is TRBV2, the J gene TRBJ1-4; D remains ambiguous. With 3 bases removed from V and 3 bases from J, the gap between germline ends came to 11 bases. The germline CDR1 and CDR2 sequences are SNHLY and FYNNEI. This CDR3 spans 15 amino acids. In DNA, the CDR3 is TGTGCCAGCAGTGATTCGTGGGCCCCTAATGAAAAACTGTTTTTT. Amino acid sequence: CASSDSWAPNEKLFF. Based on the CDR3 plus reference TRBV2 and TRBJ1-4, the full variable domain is EPEVTQTPSHQVTQMGQEVILRCVPISNHLYFYWYRQILGQKVEFLVSFYNNEISEKSEIFDDQFSVERPDGSNFTLKIRSTKLEDSAMYFCASSDSWAPNEKLFFGSGTQLSVL.

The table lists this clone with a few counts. The CDR3 reads CASSGQTSGPYEQYF. DNA of the CDR3: TGTGCCAGCAGCGGTCAGACTAGCGGACCTTACGAGCAGTACTTC. The V gene is TRBV7-2, the J gene TRBJ2-7; 9 bases line up with TRBD2. CDR1 and CDR2 from the germline V gene are SGHTA and FQGNSA. The CDR3 consists of 15 residues. V was pared by 5 bases and J by 4 bases, with 9 bases of the junction left unmatched.

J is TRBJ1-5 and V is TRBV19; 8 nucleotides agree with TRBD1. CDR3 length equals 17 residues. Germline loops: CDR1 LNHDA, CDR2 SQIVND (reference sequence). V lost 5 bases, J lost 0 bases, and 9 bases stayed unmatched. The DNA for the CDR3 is TGTGCCAGTAGTCGGACAGGGCGGAGATATAGCAATCAGCCCCAGCATTTT. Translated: CASSRTGRRYSNQPQHF.

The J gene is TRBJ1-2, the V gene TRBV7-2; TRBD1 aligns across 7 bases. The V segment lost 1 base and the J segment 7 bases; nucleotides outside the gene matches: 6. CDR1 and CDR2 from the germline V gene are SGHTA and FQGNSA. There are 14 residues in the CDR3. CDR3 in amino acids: CASSLGDQGGGYTF. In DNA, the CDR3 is TGTGCCAGCAGCTTAGGAGACCAGGGGGGTGGCTACACCTTC.

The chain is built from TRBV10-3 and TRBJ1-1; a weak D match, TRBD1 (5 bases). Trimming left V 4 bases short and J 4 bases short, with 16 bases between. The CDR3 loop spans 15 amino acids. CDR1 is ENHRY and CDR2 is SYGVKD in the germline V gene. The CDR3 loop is CAISAPQGGATEAFF. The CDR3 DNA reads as TGTGCCATCAGTGCCCCCCAGGGAGGGGCCACTGAAGCTTTCTTT.

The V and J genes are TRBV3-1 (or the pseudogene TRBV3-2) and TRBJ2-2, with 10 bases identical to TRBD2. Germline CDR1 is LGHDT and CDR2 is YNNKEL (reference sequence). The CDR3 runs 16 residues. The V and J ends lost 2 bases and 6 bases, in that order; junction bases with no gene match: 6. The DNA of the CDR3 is TGTGCCAGCAGCCAATACAGCGGGGGGGCGGCCGGGGAGCTGTTTTTT. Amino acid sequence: CASSQYSGGAAGELFF.

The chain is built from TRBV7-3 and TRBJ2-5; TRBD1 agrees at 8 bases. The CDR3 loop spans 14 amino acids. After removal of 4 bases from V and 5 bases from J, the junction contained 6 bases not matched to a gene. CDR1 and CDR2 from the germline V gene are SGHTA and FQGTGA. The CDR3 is CASSSQGAEETQYF. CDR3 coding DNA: TGTGCCAGCAGCTCGCAGGGGGCGGAGGAGACCCAGTACTTC.

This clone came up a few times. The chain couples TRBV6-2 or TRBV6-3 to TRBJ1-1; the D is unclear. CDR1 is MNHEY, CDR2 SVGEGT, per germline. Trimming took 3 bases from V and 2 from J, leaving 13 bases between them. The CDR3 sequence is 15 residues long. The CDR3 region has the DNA TGTGCCAGCAGTTATTCGGGGAGGGCAAACACTGAAGCTTTCTTT. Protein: CASSYSGRANTEAFF.

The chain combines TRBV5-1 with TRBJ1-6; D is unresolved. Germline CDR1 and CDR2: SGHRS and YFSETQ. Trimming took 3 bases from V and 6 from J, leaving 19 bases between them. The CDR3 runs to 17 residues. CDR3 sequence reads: CASSYEGLGSGNSPLHF. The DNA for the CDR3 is TGCGCCAGCAGCTATGAGGGATTAGGGTCGGGTAATTCACCCCTCCACTTT.

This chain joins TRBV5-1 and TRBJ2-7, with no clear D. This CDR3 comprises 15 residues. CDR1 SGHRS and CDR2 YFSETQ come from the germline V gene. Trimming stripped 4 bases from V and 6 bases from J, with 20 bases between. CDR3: CASSIESSRPGEQYF. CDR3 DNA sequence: TGCGCCAGCAGCATTGAATCTTCGCGCCCCGGCGAGCAGTACTTC.

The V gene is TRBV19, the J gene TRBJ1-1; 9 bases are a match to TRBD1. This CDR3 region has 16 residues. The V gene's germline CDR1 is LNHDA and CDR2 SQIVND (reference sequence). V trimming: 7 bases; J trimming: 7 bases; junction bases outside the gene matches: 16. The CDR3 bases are TGTGCCAGTATCCGGCCGGGACAGGGTTTCAAGGGTGAAGCTTTCTTT. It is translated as CASIRPGQGFKGEAFF.

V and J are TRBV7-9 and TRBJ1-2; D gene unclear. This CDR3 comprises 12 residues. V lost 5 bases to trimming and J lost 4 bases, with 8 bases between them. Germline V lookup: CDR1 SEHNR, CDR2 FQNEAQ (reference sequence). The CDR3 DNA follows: TGTGCCAGCAGCCGAGAGGTCTATGGCTACACCTTC. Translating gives CASSREVYGYTF.

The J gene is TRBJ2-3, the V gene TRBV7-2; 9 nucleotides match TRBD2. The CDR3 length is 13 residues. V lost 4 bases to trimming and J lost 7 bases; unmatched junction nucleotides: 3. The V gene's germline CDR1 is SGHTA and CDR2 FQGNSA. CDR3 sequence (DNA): TGTGCCAGCAGCTCTAGCGGGGATTATACGCAGTATTTT. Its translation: CASSSSGDYTQYF.

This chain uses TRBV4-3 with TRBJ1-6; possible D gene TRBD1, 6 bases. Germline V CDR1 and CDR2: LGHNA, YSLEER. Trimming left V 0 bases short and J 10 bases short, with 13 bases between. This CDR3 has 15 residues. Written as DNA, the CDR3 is TGCGCCAGCAGCCAAGACCCCAGGGGAGGGTCACCCCTCCACTTT. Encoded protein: CASSQDPRGGSPLHF.

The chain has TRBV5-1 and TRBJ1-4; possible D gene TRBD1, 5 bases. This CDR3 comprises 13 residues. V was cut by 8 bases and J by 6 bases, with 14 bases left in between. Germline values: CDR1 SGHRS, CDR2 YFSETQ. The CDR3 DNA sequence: TGCGCCAGAAGATCAGGGTCGCATGAAAAACTGTTTTTT. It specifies CARRSGSHEKLFF.

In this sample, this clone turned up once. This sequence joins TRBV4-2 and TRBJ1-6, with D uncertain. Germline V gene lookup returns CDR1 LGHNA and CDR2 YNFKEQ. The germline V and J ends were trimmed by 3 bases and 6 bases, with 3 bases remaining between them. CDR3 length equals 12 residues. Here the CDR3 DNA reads TGTGCCAGCAGCCAGCGTAATTCACCCCTCCACTTT. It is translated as CASSQRNSPLHF.

The CDR3 DNA follows: TGTGCCAGTAGCCCCTTCGCGGGGGGTTACAATGAGCAGTTCTTC. It is translated as CASSPFAGGYNEQFF. The gene calls are TRBV19 and TRBJ2-1; 8 bases match TRBD2. Germline CDR1 and CDR2: LNHDA and SQIVND (reference sequence). V shed 6 bases, J shed 4 bases, and the junction held 8 bases outside the gene matches. The CDR3 loop spans 15 amino acids.

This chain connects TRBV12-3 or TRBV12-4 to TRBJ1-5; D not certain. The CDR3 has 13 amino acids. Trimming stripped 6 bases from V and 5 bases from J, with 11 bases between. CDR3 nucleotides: TGTGCCAGCAGCCTAGCCGCCGATCAGCCCCAGCATTTT. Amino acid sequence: CASSLAADQPQHF.

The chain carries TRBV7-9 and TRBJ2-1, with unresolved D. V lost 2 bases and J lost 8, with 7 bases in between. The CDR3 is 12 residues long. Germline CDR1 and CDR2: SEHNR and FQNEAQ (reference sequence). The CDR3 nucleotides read TGTGCCAGCAGCTTAATAGTTCATGAGCAGTTCTTC. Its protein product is CASSLIVHEQFF.

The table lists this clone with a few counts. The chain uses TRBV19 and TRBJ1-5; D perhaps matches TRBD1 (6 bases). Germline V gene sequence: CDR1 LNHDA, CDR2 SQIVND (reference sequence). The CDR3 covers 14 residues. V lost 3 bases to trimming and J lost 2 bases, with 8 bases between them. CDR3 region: CASSIWTGNQPQHF. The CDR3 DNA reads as TGTGCCAGTAGTATTTGGACAGGCAATCAGCCCCAGCATTTT.

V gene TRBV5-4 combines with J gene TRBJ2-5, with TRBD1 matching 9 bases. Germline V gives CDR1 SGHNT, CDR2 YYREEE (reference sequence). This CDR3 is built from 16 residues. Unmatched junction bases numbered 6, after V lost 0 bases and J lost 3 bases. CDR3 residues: CASSLGLGTGKETQYF. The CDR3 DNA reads TGTGCCAGCAGCTTGGGATTAGGGACAGGGAAAGAGACCCAGTACTTC.

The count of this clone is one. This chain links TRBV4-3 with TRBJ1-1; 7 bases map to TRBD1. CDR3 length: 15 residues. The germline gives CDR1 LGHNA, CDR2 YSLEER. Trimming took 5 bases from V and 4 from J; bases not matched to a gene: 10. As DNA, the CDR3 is TGCGCCAGCAGCTTCCACAGGGGTTGGGGCACTGAAGCTTTCTTT. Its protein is CASSFHRGWGTEAFF.

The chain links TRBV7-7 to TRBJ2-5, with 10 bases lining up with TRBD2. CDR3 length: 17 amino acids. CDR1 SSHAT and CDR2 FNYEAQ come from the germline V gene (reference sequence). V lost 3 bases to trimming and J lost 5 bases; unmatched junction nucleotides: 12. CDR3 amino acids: CASSFGPAGGLVETQYF. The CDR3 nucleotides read TGTGCCAGCAGCTTCGGACCAGCGGGGGGGCTGGTTGAGACCCAGTACTTC.

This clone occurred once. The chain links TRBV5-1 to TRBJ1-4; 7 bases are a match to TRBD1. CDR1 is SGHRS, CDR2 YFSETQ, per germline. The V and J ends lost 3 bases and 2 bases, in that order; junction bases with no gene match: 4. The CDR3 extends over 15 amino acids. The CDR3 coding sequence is TGCGCCAGCAGCTATACAGGGGCTACTAATGAAAAACTGTTTTTT. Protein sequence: CASSYTGATNEKLFF.

The CDR3 DNA sequence: TGTGCCAGCAGCCAGGCGGAAGCGGGGGGTCTCATTCAGTACTTC. Protein product: CASSQAEAGGLIQYF. The gene calls are TRBV3-1 (or the pseudogene TRBV3-2) and TRBJ2-4; 9 bases agree with TRBD2. The germline CDR1 and CDR2 sequences are LGHDT and YNNKEL (reference sequence). The V gene end was trimmed by 3 bases and the J gene end by 9 bases; junction bases not matched to a gene: 9. The CDR3 runs to 15 residues.

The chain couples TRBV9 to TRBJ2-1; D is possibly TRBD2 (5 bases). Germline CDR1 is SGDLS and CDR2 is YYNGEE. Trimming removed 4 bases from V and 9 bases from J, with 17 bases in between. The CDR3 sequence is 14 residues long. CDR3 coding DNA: TGTGCCAGCAGCCCGCCGGGGTCGGTCGGTGAGCAGTTCTTC. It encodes CASSPPGSVGEQFF.

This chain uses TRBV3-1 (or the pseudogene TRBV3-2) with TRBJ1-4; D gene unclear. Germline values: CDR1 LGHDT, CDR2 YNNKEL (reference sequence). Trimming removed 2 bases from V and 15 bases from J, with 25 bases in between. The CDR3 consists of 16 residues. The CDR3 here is CASSQSKLMSTQTVFF. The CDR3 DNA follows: TGTGCCAGCAGCCAAAGTAAGTTGATGAGCACTCAAACGGTGTTTTTT.